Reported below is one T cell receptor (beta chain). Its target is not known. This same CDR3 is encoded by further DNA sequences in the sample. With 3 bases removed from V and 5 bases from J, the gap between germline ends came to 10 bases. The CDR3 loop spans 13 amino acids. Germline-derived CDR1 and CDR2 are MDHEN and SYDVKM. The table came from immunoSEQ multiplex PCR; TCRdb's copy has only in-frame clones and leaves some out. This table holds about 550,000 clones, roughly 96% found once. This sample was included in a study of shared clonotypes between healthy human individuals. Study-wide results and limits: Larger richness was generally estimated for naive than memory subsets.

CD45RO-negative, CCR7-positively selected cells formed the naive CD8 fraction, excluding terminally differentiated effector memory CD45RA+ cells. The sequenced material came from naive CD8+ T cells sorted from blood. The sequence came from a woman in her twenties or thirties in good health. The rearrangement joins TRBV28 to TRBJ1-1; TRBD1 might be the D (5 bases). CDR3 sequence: CASSFLGGTEAFF. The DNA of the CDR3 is TGTGCCAGCAGTTTCCTCGGGGGGACTGAAGCTTTCTTT.